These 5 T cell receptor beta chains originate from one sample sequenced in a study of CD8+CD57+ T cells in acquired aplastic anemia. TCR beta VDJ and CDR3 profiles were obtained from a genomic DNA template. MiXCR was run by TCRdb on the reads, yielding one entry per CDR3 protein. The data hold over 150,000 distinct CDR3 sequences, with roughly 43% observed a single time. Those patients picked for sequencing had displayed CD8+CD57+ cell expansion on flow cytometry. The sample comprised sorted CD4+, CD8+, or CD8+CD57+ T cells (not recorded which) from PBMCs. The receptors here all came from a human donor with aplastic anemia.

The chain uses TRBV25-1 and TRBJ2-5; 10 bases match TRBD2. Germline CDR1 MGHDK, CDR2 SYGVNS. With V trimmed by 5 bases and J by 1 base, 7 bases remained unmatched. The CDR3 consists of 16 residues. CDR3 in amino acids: CASSPLAGALQETQYF. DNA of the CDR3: TGTGCCAGCAGTCCCCTAGCGGGAGCGCTCCAAGAGACCCAGTACTTC. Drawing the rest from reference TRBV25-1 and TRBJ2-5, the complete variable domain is EADIYQTPRYLVIGTGKKITLECSQTMGHDKMYWYQQDPGMELHLIHYSYGVNSTEKGDLSSESTVSRIRTEHFPLTLESARPSHTSQYLCASSPLAGALQETQYFGPGTRLLVL.

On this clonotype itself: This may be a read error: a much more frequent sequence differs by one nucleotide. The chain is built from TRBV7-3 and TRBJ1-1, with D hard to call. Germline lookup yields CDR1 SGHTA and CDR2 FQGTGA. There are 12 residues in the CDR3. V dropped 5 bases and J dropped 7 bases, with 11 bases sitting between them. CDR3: CASSICGGEAFF. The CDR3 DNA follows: TGTGCCAGCAGCATATGCGGAGGTGAAGCTTTCTTT.

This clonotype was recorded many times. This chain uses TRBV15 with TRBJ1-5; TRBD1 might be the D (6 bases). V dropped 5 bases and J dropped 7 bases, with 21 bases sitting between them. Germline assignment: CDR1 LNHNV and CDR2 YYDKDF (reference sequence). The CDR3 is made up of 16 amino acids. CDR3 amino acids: CATSSGTTSVPQPQHF. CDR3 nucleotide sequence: TGTGCCACCAGCTCTGGGACAACCTCTGTCCCACAGCCCCAGCATTTT.

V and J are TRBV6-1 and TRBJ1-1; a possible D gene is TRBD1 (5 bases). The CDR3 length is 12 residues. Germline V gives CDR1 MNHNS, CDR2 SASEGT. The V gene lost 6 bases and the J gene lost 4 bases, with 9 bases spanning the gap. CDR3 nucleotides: TGTGCCAGCAGAAAGGGGTTCACTGAAGCTTTCTTT. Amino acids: CASRKGFTEAFF.

Here the CDR3 reads CSAGNFGGSPFF. The CDR3, as DNA: TGCAGCGCTGGGAATTTCGGGGGGTCCCCGTTCTTC. The V call is TRBV29-1, the J call TRBJ2-1; 7 bases are a match to TRBD2. The trim removed 7 bases at V and 15 bases at J, leaving 15 bases unmatched. Germline values: CDR1 SQVTM, CDR2 ANQGSEA. The CDR3 length is 12 residues.